A selection of T cell receptor beta chains follows, all from one sample in a study of T cells in Graves' hyperthyroidism and ophthalmopathy. TCRdb reanalysed the multiplex PCR reads using MiXCR and keeps one entry per CDR3 protein. The sample consists of under 800,000 distinct CDR3 sequences, 14% of them appearing once. The specimen sequenced was blood. These receptors all stem from a woman in her late teens or twenties with Graves' hyperthyroidism. Each CDR3 is given with its conserved first and last residue. The D gene is left open where the match is weak. Where a row states a size, it is once, few, many or the class of an expanded clone; other rows omit it.

v_gene: TRBV3-1; abundance: few; len: 15; d_gene: NA; j_gene: TRBJ2-6; CDR3nt: TGTGCCAGCAGCGCGCAAAACTCTGGGGCCAACGTCCTGACTTTC; CDR3aa: CASSAQNSGANVLTF
v_gene: TRBV18; abundance: many; len: 12; d_gene: NA; j_gene: TRBJ1-5; CDR3nt: TGTGCCCTACGCCCGGACAATCAGCCCCAGCATTTT; CDR3aa: CALRPDNQPQHF
v_gene: TRBV7-9; abundance: large; len: 16; d_gene: TRBD2; j_gene: TRBJ2-1; CDR3nt: TGTGCCAGCAGCTGGGGACTAGCGGGCCTATACAATGAGCAGTTCTTC; CDR3aa: CASSWGLAGLYNEQFF
v_gene: TRBV2; abundance: many; len: 13; d_gene: TRBD2; j_gene: TRBJ2-1; CDR3nt: TGTGCCAGCATCAGCGGGAGTTACAATGAGCAGTTCTTC; CDR3aa: CASISGSYNEQFF
v_gene: TRBV20-1; abundance: few; len: 16; d_gene: NA; j_gene: TRBJ2-5; CDR3nt: TGCAGTGCTAGTCCGAGCCTGGGGAACATCCAAGAGACCCAGTACTTC; CDR3aa: CSASPSLGNIQETQYF
v_gene: TRBV9; abundance: NA; len: 16; d_gene: NA; j_gene: TRBJ2-7; CDR3nt: TGTGCCAGCAGCGTAGGGGGAGCGGGTAGCTCCTACGAGCAGTACTTC; CDR3aa: CASSVGGAGSSYEQYF
v_gene: TRBV10-3; abundance: NA; len: 20; d_gene: NA; j_gene: TRBJ2-1; CDR3nt: TGTGCCATCAGTGAGTCTTTTGGTAAGGTCGGGGCGCTCCGGTACGATGAGCAGTTCTTC; CDR3aa: CAISESFGKVGALRYDEQFF
v_gene: TRBV29-1; abundance: once; len: 12; d_gene: NA; j_gene: TRBJ1-2; CDR3nt: TGCAGCGTTGAAGATCAAGGGTATGGCTACACCTTC; CDR3aa: CSVEDQGYGYTF
v_gene: TRBV10-2; abundance: NA; len: 13; d_gene: NA; j_gene: TRBJ2-3; CDR3nt: TGCGCCAGCAAAGCGCCTAGCACAGATACGCAGTATTTT; CDR3aa: CASKAPSTDTQYF
v_gene: TRBV19; abundance: NA; len: 15; d_gene: TRBD2; j_gene: TRBJ2-1; CDR3nt: TGTGCCAGTAGTATGGGGGGGACTATATACAATGAGCAGTTCTTC; CDR3aa: CASSMGGTIYNEQFF
v_gene: TRBV28; abundance: NA; len: 16; d_gene: TRBD1; j_gene: TRBJ2-7; CDR3nt: TGTGCCAGCAGTTTGTCGCGCCGGGACAGGGGCTACGAGCAGTACTTC; CDR3aa: CASSLSRRDRGYEQYF
v_gene: TRBV29-1; abundance: once; len: 13; d_gene: TRBD1; j_gene: TRBJ2-2; CDR3nt: TGCAGCGTTGAGGGACAGATTACCGGGGAGCTGTTTTTT; CDR3aa: CSVEGQITGELFF
v_gene: TRBV7-8; abundance: few; len: 21; d_gene: TRBD2; j_gene: TRBJ2-7; CDR3nt: TGTGCCAGCAGCTTGGGGACAGGTGTACTTACTAGCGGGAGGGACTCCTACGAGCAGTACTTC; CDR3aa: CASSLGTGVLTSGRDSYEQYF
v_gene: TRBV7-8; abundance: many; len: 14; d_gene: NA; j_gene: TRBJ2-1; CDR3nt: TGTGCCAGCAGGAAGGGGTTGTCCTACAATGAGCAGTTCTTC; CDR3aa: CASRKGLSYNEQFF
v_gene: TRBV18; abundance: many; len: 14; d_gene: NA; j_gene: TRBJ1-5; CDR3nt: TGTGCCAGCTCACCACAGGGGGTGAATCAGCCCCAGCATTTT; CDR3aa: CASSPQGVNQPQHF
v_gene: TRBV7-2; abundance: many; len: 18; d_gene: TRBD2; j_gene: TRBJ2-7; CDR3nt: TGTGCCAGCAGCTTAAATCCTAGCGGGAGGACATCTCTAAGGGAGCAGTACTTC; CDR3aa: CASSLNPSGRTSLREQYF
v_gene: TRBV11-3; abundance: many; len: 14; d_gene: NA; j_gene: TRBJ1-1; CDR3nt: TGTGCCAGCAGCTCCACAGAGTTTAACACTGAAGCTTTCTTT; CDR3aa: CASSSTEFNTEAFF
v_gene: TRBV20-1; abundance: NA; len: 15; d_gene: NA; j_gene: TRBJ1-6; CDR3nt: TGCAGTGCTAGAGTCAGGGCAGGGAGTAGGTCACCCCTCCACTTT; CDR3aa: CSARVRAGSRSPLHF
v_gene: TRBV11-2; abundance: few; len: 14; d_gene: NA; j_gene: TRBJ2-7; CDR3nt: TGTGCCAGCAGCTTATATACCGGTCCCTACGAGCAGTACTTC; CDR3aa: CASSLYTGPYEQYF
v_gene: TRBV14; abundance: NA; len: 16; d_gene: TRBD1; j_gene: TRBJ2-1; CDR3nt: TGTGCCAGCAGCCAAGCGGGACAGGGGAGGTACAATGAGCAGTTCTTC; CDR3aa: CASSQAGQGRYNEQFF
v_gene: TRBV2; abundance: many; len: 13; d_gene: TRBD2; j_gene: TRBJ2-7; CDR3nt: TGTGCCAGCTCGGCGGGAGCGGGTGACGAGCAGTACTTC; CDR3aa: CASSAGAGDEQYF
v_gene: TRBV20-1; abundance: NA; len: 14; d_gene: NA; j_gene: TRBJ1-6; CDR3nt: TGCAGTGCTAGAGATAGGCCCTATAATTCACCCCTCCACTTT; CDR3aa: CSARDRPYNSPLHF
v_gene: TRBV28; abundance: NA; len: 19; d_gene: NA; j_gene: TRBJ1-6; CDR3nt: TGTGCCAGTTTTGGACCGGGGACCCTACTAAGCTCCTATAATTCACCCCTCCACTTT; CDR3aa: CASFGPGTLLSSYNSPLHF
v_gene: TRBV6-1; abundance: few; len: 15; d_gene: NA; j_gene: TRBJ1-5; CDR3nt: TGTGCCAGCAGTCTACGACAGGATAGCAATCAGCCCCAGCATTTT; CDR3aa: CASSLRQDSNQPQHF
v_gene: TRBV7-8; abundance: many; len: 14; d_gene: NA; j_gene: TRBJ1-1; CDR3nt: TGTGCCAGCAGCCCGGGCCGGGATAACACTGAAGCTTTCTTT; CDR3aa: CASSPGRDNTEAFF
v_gene: TRBV11-2; abundance: many; len: 15; d_gene: TRBD2; j_gene: TRBJ2-5; CDR3nt: TGTGCCAGCAGCATCTGGGGGGGTGAAGGAGAGACCCAGTACTTC; CDR3aa: CASSIWGGEGETQYF
v_gene: TRBV29-1; abundance: NA; len: 12; d_gene: TRBD2; j_gene: TRBJ2-5; CDR3nt: TGCAGCGTTCTGGAGGCTAGCGGGAACAAGTACTTC; CDR3aa: CSVLEASGNKYF
v_gene: TRBV7-2; abundance: many; len: 17; d_gene: NA; j_gene: TRBJ2-7; CDR3nt: TGTGCCAGCAGTCCTCTGTTGGGGGGACAGCCCTCCTACGAGCAGTACTTC; CDR3aa: CASSPLLGGQPSYEQYF
v_gene: TRBV2; abundance: NA; len: 13; d_gene: NA; j_gene: TRBJ2-1; CDR3nt: TGTGCCGGCAGTTTAGCGCCAGACGATGAGCAGTTCTTC; CDR3aa: CAGSLAPDDEQFF
v_gene: TRBV12-3/TRBV12-4; abundance: many; len: 18; d_gene: TRBD2; j_gene: TRBJ2-7; CDR3nt: TGTGCCAGCAGTATCGGGGGATGGCGGGAGATCGTCCCCTACGAGCAGTACTTC; CDR3aa: CASSIGGWREIVPYEQYF
v_gene: TRBV19; abundance: NA; len: 15; d_gene: NA; j_gene: TRBJ1-1; CDR3nt: TGTGCCAGTAGTATACTCCGGGAAATCAACACTGAAGCTTTCTTT; CDR3aa: CASSILREINTEAFF
v_gene: TRBV7-9; abundance: many; len: 16; d_gene: TRBD2; j_gene: TRBJ2-1; CDR3nt: TGTGCCAGCAGCTCCCGTAGCGGGAGCGACTACAATGAGCAGTTCTTC; CDR3aa: CASSSRSGSDYNEQFF
v_gene: TRBV20-1; abundance: many; len: 14; d_gene: NA; j_gene: TRBJ2-1; CDR3nt: TGCAGTGCCCAACGTGGAGGGGGCAACAATGAGCAGTTCTTC; CDR3aa: CSAQRGGGNNEQFF
v_gene: TRBV2; abundance: many; len: 15; d_gene: TRBD2; j_gene: TRBJ2-7; CDR3nt: TGTGCCAGCACCGAAGATTTGGCGGGAGTATACGAGCAGTACTTC; CDR3aa: CASTEDLAGVYEQYF
v_gene: TRBV28; abundance: many; len: 16; d_gene: NA; j_gene: TRBJ2-7; CDR3nt: TGTGCCAGCAGTTTCCCGTTCCGGGGGGCCTCTCATGAGCAGTACTTC; CDR3aa: CASSFPFRGASHEQYF
v_gene: TRBV11-2; abundance: many; len: 14; d_gene: NA; j_gene: TRBJ2-5; CDR3nt: TGTGCCAGCCGAAGCTGGAGGTCCGGAGAGACCCAGTACTTC; CDR3aa: CASRSWRSGETQYF
v_gene: TRBV20-1; abundance: many; len: 14; d_gene: NA; j_gene: TRBJ2-1; CDR3nt: TGCAGTGCCCCAGGCCTTAGGGGGGACAATGAGCAGTTCTTC; CDR3aa: CSAPGLRGDNEQFF
v_gene: TRBV18; abundance: NA; len: 17; d_gene: TRBD1; j_gene: TRBJ2-3; CDR3nt: TGTGCCAGCTCACCAAGAAAAGGGACAGGGATCCCAGATACGCAGTATTTT; CDR3aa: CASSPRKGTGIPDTQYF
v_gene: TRBV11-2; abundance: few; len: 11; d_gene: NA; j_gene: TRBJ2-7; CDR3nt: TGTGCCAGCAGCGCCTGGGCCGAGCAGTACTTC; CDR3aa: CASSAWAEQYF
v_gene: TRBV28; abundance: few; len: 14; d_gene: NA; j_gene: TRBJ2-7; CDR3nt: TGTGCCAGCAGGACCGGGACCCCTAGGAACGAGCAGTACTTC; CDR3aa: CASRTGTPRNEQYF
v_gene: TRBV10-2; abundance: NA; len: 14; d_gene: NA; j_gene: TRBJ1-1; CDR3nt: TGCGCCAGCGGTGTCGAACGCGGGGGCACTGAAGCTTTCTTT; CDR3aa: CASGVERGGTEAFF
v_gene: TRBV28; abundance: NA; len: 13; d_gene: NA; j_gene: TRBJ2-7; CDR3nt: TGTGCCAGCAGTTTAGCCCCTCATAGATGGCAGTACTTC; CDR3aa: CASSLAPHRWQYF
v_gene: TRBV28; abundance: many; len: 16; d_gene: NA; j_gene: TRBJ2-1; CDR3nt: TGTGCCAGCAGTTTATATCCCGGGAGAAGCCACAATGAGCAGTTCTTC; CDR3aa: CASSLYPGRSHNEQFF
v_gene: TRBV7-9; abundance: NA; len: 17; d_gene: TRBD2; j_gene: TRBJ2-7; CDR3nt: TGTGCTACCAACCCCGCGGGACTAGCGGGAGATAGCTACGAGCAGTACTTC; CDR3aa: CATNPAGLAGDSYEQYF
v_gene: TRBV4-3; abundance: NA; len: 15; d_gene: TRBD1; j_gene: TRBJ2-5; CDR3nt: TGCGCCAGCAGCCAAGGGACAGGGGTTCAAGAGACCCAGTACTTC; CDR3aa: CASSQGTGVQETQYF
v_gene: TRBV29-1; abundance: few; len: 14; d_gene: NA; j_gene: TRBJ2-7; CDR3nt: TGCAGCGTTGAATCCACAGTCGGAACCTACGAGCAGTACTTC; CDR3aa: CSVESTVGTYEQYF
v_gene: TRBV24-1; abundance: NA; len: 15; d_gene: TRBD2; j_gene: TRBJ2-5; CDR3nt: TGTGCCACCAGTGCCAGTGACGGGGGGGGAGAGACCCAGTACTTC; CDR3aa: CATSASDGGGETQYF
v_gene: TRBV5-1; abundance: NA; len: 16; d_gene: NA; j_gene: TRBJ2-2; CDR3nt: TGCGCCAGCAGCTTGGTTCCAGGGGAATACACCGGGGAGCTGTTTTTT; CDR3aa: CASSLVPGEYTGELFF
v_gene: TRBV6-1; abundance: NA; len: 15; d_gene: NA; j_gene: TRBJ1-1; CDR3nt: TGTGCCAGCAGTTACGGCCGAGAGAGGCCGGTTGAAGCTTTCTTT; CDR3aa: CASSYGRERPVEAFF
v_gene: TRBV10-3; abundance: NA; len: 15; d_gene: NA; j_gene: TRBJ1-5; CDR3nt: TGTGCCATCAGTCAAACAGGGTTTAGCAATCAGCCCCAGCATTTT; CDR3aa: CAISQTGFSNQPQHF
v_gene: TRBV4-1; abundance: many; len: 19; d_gene: NA; j_gene: TRBJ1-2; CDR3nt: TGCGCCAGCAGCCAAGTAGTGAGGGTCGGCTCCATCACTAACTATGGCTACACCTTC; CDR3aa: CASSQVVRVGSITNYGYTF
v_gene: TRBV7-9; abundance: many; len: 16; d_gene: TRBD2; j_gene: TRBJ2-1; CDR3nt: TGTGCCAGCAGCCCTCCCGCGGGAGCGGAAAACAATGAGCAGTTCTTC; CDR3aa: CASSPPAGAENNEQFF
v_gene: TRBV15; abundance: NA; len: 13; d_gene: NA; j_gene: TRBJ2-2; CDR3nt: TGTGCCACCAGAGCCGGAGACACCGGGGAGCTGTTTTTT; CDR3aa: CATRAGDTGELFF
v_gene: TRBV6-1; abundance: few; len: 17; d_gene: NA; j_gene: TRBJ1-5; CDR3nt: TGTGCCAGCAGTGAAGTCCCGAGGTGGGGCGGCAATCAGCCCCAGCATTTT; CDR3aa: CASSEVPRWGGNQPQHF
v_gene: TRBV11-3; abundance: many; len: 17; d_gene: NA; j_gene: TRBJ2-2; CDR3nt: TGTGCCAGCAGGCCTACCCTAGCGTTCGCGAACACCGGGGAGCTGTTTTTT; CDR3aa: CASRPTLAFANTGELFF